What follows is one TCR beta chain and its context. Participants, about 18 to 90 years old, spanned under 25 US areas. Assignments of participants to cohorts depended upon their own reported clinical history. A PCR-confirmed or clinician-diagnosed COVID-19 case had contacted exposed participants within 2 weeks of entry. The assay was immunoSEQ multiplex PCR, and TCRdb's table has in-frame clones only and misses some. The table records 200,000 to 250,000 clones, about four fifths of them present only once. This sample was taken from a study of blood T cell repertoires in COVID-19. Germline CDR1 MGHDK, CDR2 SYGVNS. There are 14 residues in the CDR3. With 5 bases clipped from V and 1 base from J, the junction kept 2 bases outside the gene matches.

The chain is built from TRBV25-1 and TRBJ2-1; 7 positions match TRBD2. Sequenced input: PBMCs or T cells enriched from blood (not recorded which). This TCR was recovered from a woman in her 50s who had been exposed to COVID-19. The CDR3 loop reads CASSMGGSYNEQFF. CDR3 nucleotide sequence: TGTGCCAGCAGTATGGGGGGGTCCTACAATGAGCAGTTCTTC.